The clone carrying this TCR beta chain has only a few counts. Its cognate antigen is unknown. The data stem from a study of identical twins. All donors comprised healthy Caucasians. Overall study findings and caveats: There were fewer insertions in abundant cord blood beta clonotypes, but memory repertoires showed no such pattern.

The authors used template switching to add a universal primer site and gave cDNA unique molecular identifiers. TCRdb fed the 5' RACE reads into MiXCR, producing one record per CDR3 protein. The sample gives roughly 260,000 distinct CDR3 sequences, more than 13% of which show up once; 7% to 9.5% is in the top ten. Trimming removed 4 bases at V and 4 bases at J, with 17 bases between. Per germline, CDR1 DFQATT and CDR2 SNEGSKA (reference sequence). The CDR3 totals 14 residues. The chain is built from TRBV20-1 and TRBJ2-7; D possibly matches TRBD1 or TRBD2 (5 bases each). The sequenced material came from memory (CD45RO+) T cells sorted from blood. The receptor was derived from a woman aged 18 to 35 in good health. CDR3: CSATPGTPTYEQYF. CDR3 DNA sequence: TGCAGTGCTACTCCCGGGACCCCGACTTACGAGCAGTACTTC.